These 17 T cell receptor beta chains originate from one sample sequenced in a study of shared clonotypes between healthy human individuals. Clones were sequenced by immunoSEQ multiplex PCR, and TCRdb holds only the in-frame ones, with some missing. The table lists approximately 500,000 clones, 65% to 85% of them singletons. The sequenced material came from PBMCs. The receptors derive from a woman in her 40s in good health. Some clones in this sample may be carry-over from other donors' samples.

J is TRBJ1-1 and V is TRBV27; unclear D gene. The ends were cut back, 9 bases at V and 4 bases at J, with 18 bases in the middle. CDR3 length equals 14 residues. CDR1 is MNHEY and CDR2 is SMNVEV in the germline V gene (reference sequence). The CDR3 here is CASLGRSPPTEAFF. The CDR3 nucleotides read TGTGCCAGTCTCGGGCGGTCCCCGCCCACTGAAGCTTTCTTT.

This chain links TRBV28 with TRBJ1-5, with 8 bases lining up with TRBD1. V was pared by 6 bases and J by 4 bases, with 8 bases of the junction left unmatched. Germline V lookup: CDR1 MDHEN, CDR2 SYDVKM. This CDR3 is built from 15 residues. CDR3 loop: CASRPPGQENQPQHF. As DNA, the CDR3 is TGTGCCAGCAGGCCGCCGGGACAGGAAAATCAGCCCCAGCATTTT.

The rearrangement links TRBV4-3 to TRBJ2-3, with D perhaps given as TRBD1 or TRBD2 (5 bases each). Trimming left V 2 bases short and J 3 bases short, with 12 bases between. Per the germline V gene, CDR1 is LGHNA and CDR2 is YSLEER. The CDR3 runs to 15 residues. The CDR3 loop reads CASSQFLGVTDTQYF. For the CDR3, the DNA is TGCGCCAGCAGCCAATTCCTGGGGGTTACAGATACGCAGTATTTT.

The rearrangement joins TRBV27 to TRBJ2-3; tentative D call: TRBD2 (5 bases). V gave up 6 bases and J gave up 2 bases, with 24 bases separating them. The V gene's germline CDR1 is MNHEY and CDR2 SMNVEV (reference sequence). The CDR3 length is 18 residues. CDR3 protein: CASSSPSRGSANTDTQYF. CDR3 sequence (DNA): TGTGCCAGCAGCTCACCCTCCCGAGGTAGCGCAAACACAGATACGCAGTATTTT.

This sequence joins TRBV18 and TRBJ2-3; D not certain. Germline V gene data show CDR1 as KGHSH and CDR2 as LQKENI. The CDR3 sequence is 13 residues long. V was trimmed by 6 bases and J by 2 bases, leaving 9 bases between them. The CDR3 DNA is TGTGCCAGCTCTTCCTCACTCACAGATACGCAGTATTTT. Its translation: CASSSSLTDTQYF.

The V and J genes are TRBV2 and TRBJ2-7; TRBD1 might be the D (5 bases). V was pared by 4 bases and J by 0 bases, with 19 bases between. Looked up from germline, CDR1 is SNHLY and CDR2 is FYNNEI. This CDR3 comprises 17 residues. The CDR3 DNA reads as TGTGCCAGCAGTGGGTGGACATTCGCAGGAAGCTCCTACGAGCAGTACTTC. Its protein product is CASSGWTFAGSSYEQYF.

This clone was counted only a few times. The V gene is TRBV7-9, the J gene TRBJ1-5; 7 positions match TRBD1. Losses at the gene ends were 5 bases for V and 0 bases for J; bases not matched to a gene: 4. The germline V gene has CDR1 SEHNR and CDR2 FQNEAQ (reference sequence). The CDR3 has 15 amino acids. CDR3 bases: TGTGCCAGCAGCCCGACAGGGCATAGCAATCAGCCCCAGCATTTT. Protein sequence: CASSPTGHSNQPQHF.

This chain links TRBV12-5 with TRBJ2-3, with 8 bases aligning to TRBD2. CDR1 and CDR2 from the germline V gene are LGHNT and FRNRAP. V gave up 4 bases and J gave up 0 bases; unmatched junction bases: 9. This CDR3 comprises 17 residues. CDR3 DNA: TGTGCTAGTGGTTCGGTCGGGGCTAGCGGGAGCACAGATACGCAGTATTTT. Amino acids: CASGSVGASGSTDTQYF.

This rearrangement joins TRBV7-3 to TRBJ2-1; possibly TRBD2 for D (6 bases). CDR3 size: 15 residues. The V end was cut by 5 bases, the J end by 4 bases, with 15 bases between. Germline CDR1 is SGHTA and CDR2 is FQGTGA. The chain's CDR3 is CASSPERRAYNEQFF. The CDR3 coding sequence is TGTGCCAGCAGCCCCGAGCGGAGGGCGTACAATGAGCAGTTCTTC.

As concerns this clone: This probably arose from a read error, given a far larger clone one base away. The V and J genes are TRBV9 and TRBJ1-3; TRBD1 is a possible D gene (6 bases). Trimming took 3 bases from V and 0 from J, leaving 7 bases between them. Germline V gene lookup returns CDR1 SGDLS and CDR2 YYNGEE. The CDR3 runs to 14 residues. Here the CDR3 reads CASSETGSGNTIYF. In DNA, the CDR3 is TGTGCCAGCAGCGAGACAGGCTCTGGAAACACCATATATTTT. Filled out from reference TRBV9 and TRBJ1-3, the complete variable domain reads DSGVTQTPKHLITATGQRVTLRCSPRSGDLSVYWYQQSLDQGLQFLIQYYNGEERAKGNILERFSAQQFPDLHSELNLSSLELGDSALYFCASSETGSGNTIYFGEGSWLTVV.

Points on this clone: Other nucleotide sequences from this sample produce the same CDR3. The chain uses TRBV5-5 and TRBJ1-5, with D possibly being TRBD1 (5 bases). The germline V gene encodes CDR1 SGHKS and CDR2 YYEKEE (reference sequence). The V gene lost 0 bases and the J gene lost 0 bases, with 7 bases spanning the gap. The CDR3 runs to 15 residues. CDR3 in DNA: TGTGCCAGCAGCTTGGCGGGGGATAGCAATCAGCCCCAGCATTTT. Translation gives CASSLAGDSNQPQHF.

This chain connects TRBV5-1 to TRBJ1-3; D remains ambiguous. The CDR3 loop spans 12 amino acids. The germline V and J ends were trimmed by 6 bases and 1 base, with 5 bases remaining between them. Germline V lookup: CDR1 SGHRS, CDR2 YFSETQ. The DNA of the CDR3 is TGCGCCAGCAAGGCTTCTGGAAACACCATATATTTT. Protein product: CASKASGNTIYF.

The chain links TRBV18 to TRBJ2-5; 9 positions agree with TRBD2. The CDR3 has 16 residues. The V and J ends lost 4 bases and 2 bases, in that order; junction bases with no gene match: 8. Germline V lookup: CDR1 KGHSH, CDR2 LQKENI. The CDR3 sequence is CASSLSSGAGQETQYF. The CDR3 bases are TGTGCCAGCTCACTCTCTAGCGGGGCAGGTCAAGAGACCCAGTACTTC. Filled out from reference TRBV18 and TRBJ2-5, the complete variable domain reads NAGVMQNPRHLVRRRGQEARLRCSPMKGHSHVYWYRQLPEEGLKFMVYLQKENIIDESGMPKERFSAEFPKEGPSILRIQQVVRGDSAAYFCASSLSSGAGQETQYFGPGTRLLVL.

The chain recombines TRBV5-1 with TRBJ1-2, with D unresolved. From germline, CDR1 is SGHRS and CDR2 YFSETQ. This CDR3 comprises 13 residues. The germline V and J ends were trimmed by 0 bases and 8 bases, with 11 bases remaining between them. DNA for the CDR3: TGCGCCAGCAGCTTGGTCCCCTATGGGGGCTACACCTTC. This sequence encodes CASSLVPYGGYTF.

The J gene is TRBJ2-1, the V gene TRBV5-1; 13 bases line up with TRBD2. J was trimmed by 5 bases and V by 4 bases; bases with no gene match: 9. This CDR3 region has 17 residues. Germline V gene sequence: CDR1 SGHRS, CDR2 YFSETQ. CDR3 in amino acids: CASSPGTSGILDNEQFF. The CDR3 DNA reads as TGCGCCAGCAGCCCAGGGACTAGCGGGATATTGGACAATGAGCAGTTCTTC.

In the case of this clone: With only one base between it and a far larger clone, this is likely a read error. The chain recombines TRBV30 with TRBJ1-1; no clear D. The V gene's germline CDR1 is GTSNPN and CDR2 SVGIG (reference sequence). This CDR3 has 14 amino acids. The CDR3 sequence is CAWSVTEMNTEASF. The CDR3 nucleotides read TGTGCCTGGAGTGTAACGGAGATGAACACTGAAGCTTCCTTT.

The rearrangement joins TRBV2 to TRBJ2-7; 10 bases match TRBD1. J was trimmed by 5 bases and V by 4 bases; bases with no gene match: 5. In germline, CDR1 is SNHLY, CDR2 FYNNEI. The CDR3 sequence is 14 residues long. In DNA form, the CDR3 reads TGTGCCAGCAGTGTGGACAGGGGGAGGCACGAGCAGTACTTC. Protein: CASSVDRGRHEQYF. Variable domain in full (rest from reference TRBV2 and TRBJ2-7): EPEVTQTPSHQVTQMGQEVILRCVPISNHLYFYWYRQILGQKVEFLVSFYNNEISEKSEIFDDQFSVERPDGSNFTLKIRSTKLEDSAMYFCASSVDRGRHEQYFGPGTRLTVT.